The present T cell receptor beta chain was sequenced within a study of blood T cells in healthy people across ages. A second PCR, run for about 7 to 11 cycles, used a sample-barcoded 5' primer plus a J-beta primer mix. TCRdb re-derived calls from the 5' RACE reads in MiXCR, one entry per CDR3 protein. The table lists 850,000 to 1,000,000 distinct CDR3 sequences, about 48% of them singletons. CDR3 length equals 12 residues. CDR1 is SQVTM and CDR2 is ANQGSEA in the germline V gene. This sequence was found in a man aged 25 to 40 in good health. The specimen sequenced was blood. The V and J genes are TRBV29-1 and TRBJ2-4, with 7 bases identical to TRBD1. Matching the DNA end better, TRBJ2-7 makes the J call doubtful. Here the CDR3 reads CSVEEGGGEQYF. The CDR3 bases are TGCAGCGTTGAAGAAGGGGGCGGCGAGCAGTACTTC.